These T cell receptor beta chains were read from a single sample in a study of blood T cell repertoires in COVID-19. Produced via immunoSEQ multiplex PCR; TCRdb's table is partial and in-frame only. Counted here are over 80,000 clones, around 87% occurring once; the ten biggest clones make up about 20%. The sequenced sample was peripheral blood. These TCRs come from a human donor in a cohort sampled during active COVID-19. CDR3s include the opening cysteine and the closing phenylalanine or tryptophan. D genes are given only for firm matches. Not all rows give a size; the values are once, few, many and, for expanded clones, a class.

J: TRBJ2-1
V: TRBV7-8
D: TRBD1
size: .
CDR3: CASSMTGSGEQFF
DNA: TGTGCCAGCAGCATGACAGGGTCCGGTGAGCAGTTCTTC

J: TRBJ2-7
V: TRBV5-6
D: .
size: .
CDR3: CASSSNLRYEQYF
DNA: TGTGCCAGCAGCTCGAACCTGCGCTACGAGCAGTACTTC

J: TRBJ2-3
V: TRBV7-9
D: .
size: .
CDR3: CASSSKDTQYF
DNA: TGTGCCAGCAGCTCCAAAGATACGCAGTATTTT

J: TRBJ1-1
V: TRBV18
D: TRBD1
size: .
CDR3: CASSPVDRRETEAFF
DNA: TGTGCCAGCTCACCAGTGGACAGGAGGGAAACTGAAGCTTTCTTT

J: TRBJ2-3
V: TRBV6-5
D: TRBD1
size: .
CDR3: CASSYSGGTGADTQYF
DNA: TGTGCCAGCAGTTACAGCGGCGGGACAGGTGCAGATACGCAGTATTTT

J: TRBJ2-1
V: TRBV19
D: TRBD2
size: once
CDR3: CASSRRTSGNEQFF
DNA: TGTGCCAGTAGTAGACGGACTAGCGGCAATGAGCAGTTCTTC

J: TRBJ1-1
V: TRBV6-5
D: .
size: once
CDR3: CASGGGMNTEAFF
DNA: TGTGCCAGCGGCGGGGGGATGAACACTGAAGCTTTCTTT

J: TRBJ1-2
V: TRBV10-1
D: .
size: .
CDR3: CASSEEVWQGGGYTF
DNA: TGCGCCAGCAGTGAGGAGGTATGGCAGGGTGGCGGCTACACCTTC

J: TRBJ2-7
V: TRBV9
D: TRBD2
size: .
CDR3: CASSVGLAGDEQYF
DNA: TGTGCCAGCAGCGTAGGGCTAGCGGGAGACGAGCAGTACTTC

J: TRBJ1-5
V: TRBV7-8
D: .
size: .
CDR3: CASSFRRAGPGDQPQHF
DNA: TGTGCCAGCAGCTTCCGAAGGGCAGGTCCGGGGGATCAGCCCCAGCATTTT

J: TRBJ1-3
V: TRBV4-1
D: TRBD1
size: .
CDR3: CASSLTADRGVAGNTIYF
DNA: TGCGCCAGCAGCCTAACCGCGGACAGGGGAGTAGCTGGAAACACCATATATTTT

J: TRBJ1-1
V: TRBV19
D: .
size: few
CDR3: CASSIDAVNTEAFF
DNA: TGTGCCAGTAGTATAGATGCGGTGAACACTGAAGCTTTCTTT